The 27 T cell receptor beta chains reported below all come from one sample, sequenced in a study of cytomegalovirus exposure and HLA in healthy donors. 60 Vbeta and 13 Jbeta primers were used in PCR. The method was immunoSEQ multiplex PCR; TCRdb's version includes in-frame clones alone and lacks a portion of them. The sample has 200,000 to 300,000 clones, 85% seen once; the top ten hold 0.24%. Sequencing used PBMCs. The origin of the receptors is a girl aged 2 to 9 in good health and CMV-seronegative.

The count of this clone is one. This chain links TRBV29-1 with TRBJ1-1, with 8 bases aligning to TRBD1. V trimming: 4 bases; J trimming: 1 base; junction bases outside the gene matches: 2. This CDR3 is built from 13 residues. CDR1 is SQVTM and CDR2 is ANQGSEA in the germline V gene. CDR3 DNA sequence: TGCAGCGTTGCTACAGGGGGGAACACTGAAGCTTTCTTT. This sequence encodes CSVATGGNTEAFF.

The chain links TRBV5-4 to TRBJ2-3; 10 bases are a match to TRBD2. CDR1 and CDR2 from the germline V gene are SGHNT and YYREEE (reference sequence). With 3 bases clipped from V and 5 bases from J, the junction kept 6 bases outside the gene matches. The CDR3 is made up of 15 amino acids. CDR3 DNA sequence: TGTGCCAGCAGCTACTCAGCGGGGGGGGAAGATACGCAGTATTTT. Its protein product is CASSYSAGGEDTQYF.

The chain couples TRBV18 to TRBJ2-2; D is unresolved. The CDR3 has 15 residues. Germline lookup yields CDR1 KGHSH and CDR2 LQKENI. V gave up 2 bases and J gave up 0 bases, with 7 bases separating them. The CDR3 DNA reads TGTGCCAGCTCACCAATGGGCGCGAACACCGGGGAGCTGTTTTTT. Translated: CASSPMGANTGELFF.

CDR3 amino acids: CASSLYQTISYEQYF. Here the CDR3 DNA reads TGTGCCAGCAGCTTGTATCAGACAATCTCCTACGAGCAGTACTTC. V gene TRBV5-6 combines with J gene TRBJ2-5; D not certain. The J call may be mistaken, given a closer DNA end match to TRBJ2-7. The length of the CDR3 is 15 residues. Germline CDR1 is SGHDT and CDR2 is YYEEEE.

The V call is TRBV27, the J call TRBJ1-2, with TRBD1 matching 8 bases. The CDR3 loop spans 16 amino acids. The V and J ends lost 6 bases and 1 base, in that order; junction bases with no gene match: 10. Looked up from germline, CDR1 is MNHEY and CDR2 is SMNVEV (reference sequence). CDR3 nucleotides: TGTGCCAGCAGGGAGGACAGGGCGCCCCTTAACTATGGCTACACCTTC. This codes for CASREDRAPLNYGYTF.

The V and J genes are TRBV5-4 and TRBJ2-7; D not certain. This CDR3 has 14 residues. V shed 1 base and J shed 1 base, with 9 bases lying between them. From germline, CDR1 is SGHNT and CDR2 YYREEE (reference sequence). The CDR3 region is CASSLNIGSYEQYF. CDR3 coding DNA: TGTGCCAGCAGCTTGAATATCGGTTCCTACGAGCAGTACTTC.

This chain joins TRBV7-9 and TRBJ1-2, with a weak D call TRBD1 (6 bases). CDR3 length equals 15 residues. V was shortened by 2 bases and J by 6 bases, with 16 bases between the two germline ends. CDR1 SEHNR and CDR2 FQNEAQ come from the germline V gene (reference sequence). CDR3 sequence: CASSLRPMRTDGYTF. As DNA, the CDR3 is TGTGCCAGCAGCTTACGCCCAATGCGGACAGATGGCTACACCTTC. Full variable domain (outside the CDR3, taken from reference TRBV7-9 and TRBJ1-2): DTGVSQNPRHKITKRGQNVTFRCDPISEHNRLYWYRQTLGQGPEFLTYFQNEAQLEKSRLLSDRFSAERPKGSFSTLEIQRTEQGDSAMYLCASSLRPMRTDGYTFGSGTRLTVV.

V usage is TRBV29-1 and J usage is TRBJ2-1, with TRBD1 identical over 7 bases. The V and J ends lost 6 bases and 9 bases, in that order; junction bases with no gene match: 17. The CDR3 runs 15 residues. The V gene's germline CDR1 is SQVTM and CDR2 ANQGSEA. CDR3 nucleotide sequence: TGCAGCGTGGAAACAGGGGTATTATGGAGTGGTGAGCAGTTCTTC. This sequence encodes CSVETGVLWSGEQFF.

The chain combines TRBV1 with TRBJ2-5; TRBD2 is the table's D call, not checked against the DNA. TRBV1 constitutes a pseudogene. The CDR3 extends over 12 amino acids. The CDR3 sequence: CTSSQRRQTQYF. As DNA, the CDR3 is TGCACCAGCAGCCAAAGGAGACAGACCCAGTACTTC.

The chain combines TRBV5-6 with TRBJ1-6, with D maybe TRBD1 (6 bases). Looked up from germline, CDR1 is SGHDT and CDR2 is YYEEEE. The CDR3 has 13 residues. With 2 bases removed from V and 7 bases from J, the gap between germline ends came to 7 bases. CDR3 amino acids: CASSLDRNSPLHF. The CDR3 nucleotides read TGTGCCAGCAGCTTAGACAGGAATTCACCCCTCCACTTT. The full variable domain, in which reference TRBV5-6 and TRBJ1-6 provide the parts outside the CDR3, is DAGVTQSPTHLIKTRGQQVTLRCSPKSGHDTVSWYQQALGQGPQFIFQYYEEEERQRGNFPDRFSGHQFPNYSSELNVNALLLGDSALYLCASSLDRNSPLHFGNGTRLTVT.

V is TRBV5-4 and J is TRBJ1-3; TRBD1 matches 8 bases. Germline V gene lookup returns CDR1 SGHNT and CDR2 YYREEE (reference sequence). J gave up 4 bases and V 5 bases, and 11 bases lay outside the gene matches. This CDR3 spans 16 amino acids. The CDR3 region has the DNA TGTGCCAGCAGTTTTTCTAGCCCAGGGGGCGGAAACACCATATATTTT. This encodes CASSFSSPGGGNTIYF.

This chain joins TRBV30 and TRBJ2-1; a weak D match, TRBD2 (6 bases). With 0 bases removed from V and 4 bases from J, the gap between germline ends came to 10 bases. This CDR3 is built from 14 residues. Per the germline V gene, CDR1 is GTSNPN and CDR2 is SVGIG (reference sequence). The CDR3 loop reads CAWSVGGVYNEQFF. CDR3 bases: TGTGCCTGGAGTGTAGGCGGGGTTTACAATGAGCAGTTCTTC.

The chain links TRBV19 to TRBJ1-1; 8 bases line up with TRBD1. The CDR3 length is 13 residues. Germline CDR1 LNHDA, CDR2 SQIVND (reference sequence). J was trimmed by 1 base and V by 10 bases; bases with no gene match: 5. CDR3 residues: CATPGTGNTEAFF. CDR3 DNA: TGTGCCACTCCCGGGACAGGGAACACTGAAGCTTTCTTT. Drawing the rest from reference TRBV19 and TRBJ1-1, the complete variable domain is DGGITQSPKYLFRKEGQNVTLSCEQNLNHDAMYWYRQDPGQGLRLIYYSQIVNDFQKGDIAEGYSVSREKKESFPLTVTSAQKNPTAFYLCATPGTGNTEAFFGQGTRLTVV.

The chain links TRBV29-1 to TRBJ2-4, with 7 bases identical to TRBD2. V trimming: 2 bases; J trimming: 7 bases; junction bases outside the gene matches: 8. The CDR3 loop spans 14 amino acids. Germline assignment: CDR1 SQVTM and CDR2 ANQGSEA. This chain's CDR3 is CSVESRGGRNIQYF. The CDR3 coding sequence is TGCAGCGTTGAATCCCGCGGGGGACGGAACATTCAGTACTTC.

The chain carries TRBV27 and TRBJ1-1; 7 nucleotides line up with TRBD1. Germline V gives CDR1 MNHEY, CDR2 SMNVEV (reference sequence). This CDR3 is built from 15 residues. V was clipped by 5 bases and J by 5 bases; unmatched bases: 11. The CDR3 sequence: CASSTPTGLRTEAFF. CDR3 DNA sequence: TGTGCCAGCAGTACCCCGACAGGGCTCAGGACTGAAGCTTTCTTT.

In nucleotides, the CDR3 is TGTGCCAGCAGCTTACGACTAGCGGGCGAAGAGACCCAGTACTTC. Translating gives CASSLRLAGEETQYF. This sequence joins TRBV7-9 and TRBJ2-5; 10 bases map to TRBD2. This CDR3 comprises 15 residues. Germline values: CDR1 SEHNR, CDR2 FQNEAQ (reference sequence). J gave up 3 bases and V 2 bases, and 3 bases lay outside the gene matches.

The chain couples TRBV5-1 to TRBJ2-3; no definite D call. The V gene lost 3 bases and the J gene lost 4 bases, with 6 bases spanning the gap. The CDR3 totals 12 residues. Germline CDR1 SGHRS, CDR2 YFSETQ. This CDR3 reads CASSSRSDTQYF. The CDR3 DNA follows: TGCGCCAGCAGCTCCAGGTCAGATACGCAGTATTTT. The full variable domain, its missing parts supplied by reference TRBV5-1 and TRBJ2-3, is KAGVTQTPRYLIKTRGQQVTLSCSPISGHRSVSWYQQTPGQGLQFLFEYFSETQRNKGNFPGRFSGRQFSNSRSEMNVSTLELGDSALYLCASSSRSDTQYFGPGTRLTVL.

The rearrangement links TRBV30 to TRBJ2-1; 8 positions match TRBD1. The CDR3 length is 13 residues. Germline loops: CDR1 GTSNPN, CDR2 SVGIG (reference sequence). Trimming took 3 bases from V and 4 from J; bases not matched to a gene: 2. The CDR3 nucleotides read TGTGCCTGGAGCCGGGACAGGTACAATGAGCAGTTCTTC. It translates to CAWSRDRYNEQFF.

This sequence joins TRBV19 and TRBJ1-3; D unclear. V was pared by 1 base and J by 0 bases, with 10 bases between. CDR1 and CDR2 (germline): LNHDA, SQIVND (reference sequence). CDR3 length equals 16 residues. The CDR3 region is CASSIAGSNSGNTIYF. Here the CDR3 DNA reads TGTGCCAGTAGTATAGCAGGCAGCAACTCTGGAAACACCATATATTTT.

J is TRBJ2-2 and V is TRBV19; the D gene is possibly TRBD2 (7 bases). Germline-derived CDR1 and CDR2 are LNHDA and SQIVND (reference sequence). Trimming stripped 4 bases from V and 7 bases from J, with 16 bases between. This CDR3 is 15 amino acids long. As DNA, the CDR3 is TGTGCCAGTAGTACCTGGGGGGGCTCGTTCGGGGAGCTGTTTTTT. It is translated as CASSTWGGSFGELFF.

J is TRBJ2-7 and V is TRBV25-1; TRBD2 is a possible D gene (7 bases). The CDR3 is 11 residues long. From germline, CDR1 is MGHDK and CDR2 SYGVNS. V dropped 8 bases and J dropped 7 bases, with 12 bases sitting between them. The CDR3 sequence is CASGGAREQYF. DNA for the CDR3: TGTGCCAGCGGGGGGGCCAGGGAGCAGTACTTC.

The V call is TRBV7-8, the J call TRBJ1-2, with D uncertain. Germline assignment: CDR1 SGHVS and CDR2 FQNEAQ. The ends were cut back, 10 bases at V and 0 bases at J, with 9 bases in the middle. This CDR3 comprises 12 residues. The CDR3 coding sequence is TGTGCCACTGCGGGGTCTAACTATGGCTACACCTTC. Translation gives CATAGSNYGYTF.

The V gene is TRBV18, the J gene TRBJ1-2; 8 nucleotides match TRBD1. Trimming cost V 3 bases and J 2 bases; bases outside gene matches: 2. The CDR3 contains 14 residues. Germline V lookup: CDR1 KGHSH, CDR2 LQKENI. The CDR3 coding sequence is TGTGCCAGCTCACCGGGACAGGAAAACTATGGCTACACCTTC. Its protein product is CASSPGQENYGYTF.

V is TRBV5-1 and J is TRBJ2-3; 10 bases agree with TRBD2. Germline V gives CDR1 SGHRS, CDR2 YFSETQ. V was clipped by 0 bases and J by 8 bases; unmatched bases: 6. This CDR3 spans 15 amino acids. The CDR3 nucleotides read TGCGCCAGCAGCTTGGCCGCCAGCGGGGGGGGTACGCAGTATTTT. It specifies CASSLAASGGGTQYF.

The J gene is TRBJ1-3, the V gene TRBV27; D ambiguous. The CDR3 sequence is 14 residues long. Germline lookup yields CDR1 MNHEY and CDR2 SMNVEV (reference sequence). V lost 5 bases and J lost 1, with 9 bases in between. The CDR3 loop is CASSGAPSGNTIYF. For the CDR3, the DNA is TGTGCCAGCAGTGGAGCCCCATCTGGAAACACCATATATTTT.

The V and J genes are TRBV10-3 and TRBJ2-4; the D gene is possibly TRBD1 (6 bases). Germline V gives CDR1 ENHRY, CDR2 SYGVKD. The CDR3 sequence is 16 residues long. The V and J ends lost 0 bases and 9 bases respectively, with 18 bases between them. DNA for the CDR3: TGTGCCATCAGTGAGTCGAACAGGGACGCGGTAGGCATTCAGTACTTC. Its protein is CAISESNRDAVGIQYF.

The chain combines TRBV7-9 with TRBJ1-4, with 7 bases aligning to TRBD1. V was clipped by 5 bases and J by 4 bases; unmatched bases: 4. Germline V gives CDR1 SEHNR, CDR2 FQNEAQ (reference sequence). The length of the CDR3 is 14 residues. CDR3 loop: CASSPGQVNEKLFF. The CDR3 DNA follows: TGTGCCAGCAGCCCCGGACAGGTTAATGAAAAACTGTTTTTT.